This T cell receptor (beta chain) is drawn from a study of blood T cell repertoires in COVID-19 (dated by TCRdb to 2018 to 2021). Study-level background: Samples covering the acute and convalescent phases of COVID-19 were provided by collaborators in the United States, Italy and Spain. The samples were drawn from two sources: the first 160 participants of the ongoing ImmuneRACE study, and approximately 1,300 subjects contributed by 6 global collaborators. HLA class I and class II types, where available, came from metadata supplied by the sample provider rather than from assay-based typing. Subjects who had been exposed to COVID-19, were actively infected with it, or had recovered from it provided the deeply sampled blood TCRbeta repertoires that made up the dataset. Nearly every sample came with metadata listing a de-identified subject ID, COVID-19 status, age in years and sex. The repertoires were made available in a free public database intended to serve as a resource for research on the immune response to SARS-CoV-2. The prospective study material was composed of cDNA or gDNA derived from T cells, B-cell-depleted T cells, or PBMCs.

Overall results and qualifications from the work: The amount of clinical and demographic metadata varied by source and participant and was provided uncurated.

TCRbeta CDR3 regions were amplified from genomic DNA by means of the immunoSEQ Assay, a bias-controlled multiplex PCR. As for the authors' bioinformatics: Within the assay, amplification of reference gene primers was used to estimate how many nucleated cells each sample contained. To quantify the absolute abundance of each unique TCRbeta CDR3 rearrangement, sequence reads were collapsed and filtered. For each sample, productive Simpson clonality was calculated as the square root of Simpson's diversity index across productive rearrangements. TCRdb mirrors the immuneACCESS table, restricted to in-frame sequences. Some clones are absent from its copies; in checked studies, under half trace to an unresolved V gene, and the reason for the others is unknown. V and J calls and clone size come straight from that table; D and trimming were deduced from the DNA. The sample contains roughly 140,000 clones, 75% to 90% of them found a single time. Clones ranked in the top ten supply approximately 8% of the sample.

This clone has only one observation. Which antigen it targets is not known. Base qualities were left out, and no much larger clone turns up one base away. One collaborating source in Seattle enrolled patients while the patients were actively infected and followed the patients over time throughout the course of disease. The collaborating institutions used their own protocols to collect whole blood in K2EDTA tubes. For TCRbeta analysis, collaborators shipped samples in one of three forms: frozen whole blood, isolated PBMCs, or DNA extracted from either of those sample types. Trimming removed 4 bases from V and 5 bases from J, leaving 15 bases between the germline ends. According to the germline V gene, CDR1 reads SGHTA and CDR2 reads FQGNSA. The CDR3 goes from the cysteine to the phenylalanine over 14 residues. The CDR3 DNA has 42 bases and is translated from base 1.

The sequence links TRBV7-2 to TRBJ2-7, with TRBD2 as a weak D call on 5 bases. Input material: peripheral blood. The receptor's source is a woman aged 60-70 years with COVID-19, enrolled during active disease. CDR3 region: CASSSVRVGDEQYF. The nucleotides read TGTGCCAGCAGCTCCGTCCGAGTCGGGGACGAGCAGTACTTC.